This paragraph reports one T cell receptor (beta chain). Libraries were prepared by immunoSEQ multiplex PCR; TCRdb keeps only in-frame clonotypes and omits some of them. This sample has 220,000 or so clones, with 75% to 90% found just once. The source of the sample is a study of blood T cell repertoires in COVID-19. Study members were between about 18 and 90 years old and lived in fewer than 30 US regions. Membership in each cohort depended on participant-reported clinical history. The V end lost 3 bases, the J end lost 3 bases, and 12 bases lay between the germline ends. This CDR3 spans 16 amino acids. CDR1 is SEHNR and CDR2 is FQNEAQ in the germline V gene (reference sequence).

Sequencing used PBMCs or T cells enriched from blood (not recorded which). The chain recombines TRBV7-9 with TRBJ1-6; a possible D gene is TRBD1 (6 bases). This receptor was identified in a young woman in a cohort exposed to, infected with or recovered from COVID-19 (not recorded which). CDR3 residues: CASSLRGSFYNSPLHF. The DNA of the CDR3 is TGTGCCAGCAGCTTGAGGGGGAGTTTCTATAATTCACCCCTCCACTTT.